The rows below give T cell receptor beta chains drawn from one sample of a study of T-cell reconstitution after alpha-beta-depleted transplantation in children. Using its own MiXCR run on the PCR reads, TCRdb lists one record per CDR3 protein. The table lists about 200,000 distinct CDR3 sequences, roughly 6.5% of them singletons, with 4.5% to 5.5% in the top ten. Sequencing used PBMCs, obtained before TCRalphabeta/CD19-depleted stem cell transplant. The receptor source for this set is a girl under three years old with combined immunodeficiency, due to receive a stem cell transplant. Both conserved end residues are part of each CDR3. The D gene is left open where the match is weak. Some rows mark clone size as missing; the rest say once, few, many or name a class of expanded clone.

CDR3 DNA: TGTGCCAGCAGTTTACCCCCTTTTAGCGGGAAAACAGATACGCAGTATTTT
CDR3 protein: CASSLPPFSGKTDTQYF
clone size: NA
J gene: TRBJ2-3
V gene: TRBV28
D gene: TRBD2

CDR3 DNA: TGTGCCAGCAGCCAAAGGGGACTAGCGGTCTACGAGCAGTACTTC
CDR3 protein: CASSQRGLAVYEQYF
clone size: many
J gene: TRBJ2-7
V gene: TRBV3-1
D gene: TRBD2

CDR3 DNA: TGTGCCAGTAGTATTCGGCCAGGAGAAGCCTACGAGCAGTACTTC
CDR3 protein: CASSIRPGEAYEQYF
clone size: many
J gene: TRBJ2-7
V gene: TRBV19
D gene: NA

CDR3 DNA: TGTGCCAGCAGCCCCCTTTCCGAGCAGTACTTC
CDR3 protein: CASSPLSEQYF
clone size: few
J gene: TRBJ2-7
V gene: TRBV7-9
D gene: NA

CDR3 DNA: TGTGCCAGCAGCTTCAGGCCCTACGAGCAGTACTTC
CDR3 protein: CASSFRPYEQYF
clone size: many
J gene: TRBJ2-7
V gene: TRBV7-9
D gene: NA

CDR3 DNA: TGTGCCAGCAGCTTTCCAGCAGGGGAGACCCAGTACTTC
CDR3 protein: CASSFPAGETQYF
clone size: NA
J gene: TRBJ2-5
V gene: TRBV7-6
D gene: NA

CDR3 DNA: TGTGCCAGCAGCTCCGGGACCGGCAACTCTGGAAACACCATATATTTT
CDR3 protein: CASSSGTGNSGNTIYF
clone size: many
J gene: TRBJ1-3
V gene: TRBV7-8
D gene: NA

CDR3 DNA: TGTGCCAGCAGTTTGCGACTAGTCCCCCCCTACAATGAGCAGTTCTTC
CDR3 protein: CASSLRLVPPYNEQFF
clone size: NA
J gene: TRBJ2-1
V gene: TRBV25-1
D gene: NA

CDR3 DNA: TGCGCCAGCAGCCAAGGCCGCAGAAATCCCCACAATGAGCAGTTCTTC
CDR3 protein: CASSQGRRNPHNEQFF
clone size: many
J gene: TRBJ2-1
V gene: TRBV4-3
D gene: NA

CDR3 DNA: TGCAGCGTGGGAGGAGCGGGGGCATACTACAATGAGCAGTTCTTC
CDR3 protein: CSVGGAGAYYNEQFF
clone size: many
J gene: TRBJ2-1
V gene: TRBV29-1
D gene: TRBD2

CDR3 DNA: TGTGCCAGCAGTTTTTGGGGCCCAAACACCGGGGAGCTGTTTTTT
CDR3 protein: CASSFWGPNTGELFF
clone size: many
J gene: TRBJ2-2
V gene: TRBV12-3/TRBV12-4
D gene: NA

CDR3 DNA: TGTGCCAGCAGCTTCTTCAGGGGGAATCAGCCCCAGCATTTT
CDR3 protein: CASSFFRGNQPQHF
clone size: many
J gene: TRBJ1-5
V gene: TRBV7-8
D gene: TRBD1

CDR3 DNA: TGCGCCAGCAGCCAACGATCGGATACTACCAATTCACCCCTCCACTTT
CDR3 protein: CASSQRSDTTNSPLHF
clone size: NA
J gene: TRBJ1-6
V gene: TRBV4-1
D gene: NA

CDR3 DNA: TGTGCCAGCAGCTTAGTAGGCGCTAATGAGCAGTTCTTC
CDR3 protein: CASSLVGANEQFF
clone size: many
J gene: TRBJ2-1
V gene: TRBV7-2
D gene: NA

CDR3 DNA: TGTGCCAGCAGCCAAGAAGGGTTCCGGGAAAAACTGTTTTTT
CDR3 protein: CASSQEGFREKLFF
clone size: NA
J gene: TRBJ1-4
V gene: TRBV14
D gene: NA